Sequencing of this T cell receptor beta chain was carried out in a study of blood T cell repertoires in COVID-19. Turning to the study itself: Samples came from the United States, Italy and Spain, spanning acute and convalescent COVID-19.

Participants were aged about 18 to 100 years from 20 to 30 US areas. Profiling relied on immunoSEQ multiplex PCR, and the TCRdb table lists in-frame clones only, not all of them. The sample shows under 300,000 clones, roughly 79% of them seen only once. V shed 5 bases and J 4 bases; nucleotides not matched to a gene: 6. The CDR3 totals 14 residues. Germline CDR1 reads SGHTA; CDR2 reads FQGNSA. The source of this sequence is a middle-aged man who had recovered from COVID-19. The source material was PBMCs or T cells enriched from blood (not recorded which). The chain uses TRBV7-2 and TRBJ2-5; 8 bases map to TRBD2. CDR3 bases: TGTGCCAGCAGCCTTAGCGGGGCTGGAGAGACCCAGTACTTC. Its protein product is CASSLSGAGETQYF. Based on the CDR3 plus reference TRBV7-2 and TRBJ2-5, the full variable domain is GAGVSQSPSNKVTEKGKDVELRCDPISGHTALYWYRQSLGQGLEFLIYFQGNSAPDKSGLPSDRFSAERTGGSVSTLTIQRTQQEDSAVYLCASSLSGAGETQYFGPGTRLLVL.